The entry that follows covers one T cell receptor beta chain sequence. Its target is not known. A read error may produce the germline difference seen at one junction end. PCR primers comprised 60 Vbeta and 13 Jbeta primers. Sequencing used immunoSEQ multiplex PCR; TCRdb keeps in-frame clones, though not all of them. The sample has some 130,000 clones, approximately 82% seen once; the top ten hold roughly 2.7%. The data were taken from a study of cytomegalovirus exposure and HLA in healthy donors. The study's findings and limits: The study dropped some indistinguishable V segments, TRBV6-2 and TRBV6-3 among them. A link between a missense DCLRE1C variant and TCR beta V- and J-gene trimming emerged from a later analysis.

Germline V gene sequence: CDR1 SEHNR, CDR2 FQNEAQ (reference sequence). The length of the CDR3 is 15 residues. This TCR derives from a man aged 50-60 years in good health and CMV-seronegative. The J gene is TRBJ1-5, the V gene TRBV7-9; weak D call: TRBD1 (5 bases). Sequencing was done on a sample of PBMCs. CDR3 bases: TGTTCCAGCAGCTTGGGGGGACTAGGCAATCAGCCCCAGCATTTT. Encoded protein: CSSSLGGLGNQPQHF. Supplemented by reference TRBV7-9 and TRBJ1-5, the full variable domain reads DTGVSQNPRHKITKRGQNVTFRCDPISEHNRLYWYRQTLGQGPEFLTYFQNEAQLEKSRLLSDRFSAERPKGSFSTLEIQRTEQGDSAMYLCSSSLGGLGNQPQHFGDGTRLSIL.